This T cell receptor beta chain was sequenced for a study of cytomegalovirus exposure and HLA in healthy donors (TCRdb year 2017). A note on the overall study: The 500 to 800 repertoires of the first cohort and the roughly 110 validation repertoires were produced on the same platform, according to a later analysis. To predict cytomegalovirus infection status, the study combined high-throughput TCR immunosequencing, statistical association of individual TCRs with disease status, and machine learning. A separate validation cohort of 90 to 150 different subjects was used in addition to the approximately 700-subject first cohort. The study aimed to test whether signatures of past pathogen exposure could be identified by cataloging public T cell receptors. The paper as a whole reports these results and caveats: A later analysis lacked HLA typing for the validation cohort, so it scored co-occurrence in that cohort across all 130 or so repertoires. A total of 150 to 200 TCR beta chains were listed by the study as associated with cytomegalovirus. The authors suggested that the approach could potentially be generalized to other disease states and immunological phenotypes. In vitro tests confirmed that a few of the cytomegalovirus-associated TCR beta chains recognize cytomegalovirus antigens. A later analysis found that TCRs clustered in the first cohort also tended to co-occur in the roughly 120 validation repertoires, with approximately 95% of cluster scores above 0. Cytomegalovirus status was reported to be diagnosed by the classifier with high specificity and sensitivity in both the original and validation cohorts. Across donors, most TCR sequences were observed very rarely, whereas some public TCRs were present in many individuals.

Reading from cysteine to phenylalanine, the CDR3 counts 13 amino acids. Only the CDR3 DNA stays, 39 bases, in frame from base 1. The germline V gene encodes CDR1 MDHEN and CDR2 SYDVKM. V lost 6 bases and J lost 0 bases; the stretch between them is 8 bases long. The library was generated by the immunoSEQ multiplex PCR assay. The authors processed their data as follows. A statistical classification framework was developed to diagnose cytomegalovirus status using the catalog of TCR beta chain sequences. TCRdb's version of the immuneACCESS table is confined to in-frame rearrangements and falls short of the full clone set. An unresolved V gene accounts for under half of the shortfall where checked; the remainder is of unknown origin. V, J and clone size are those of that table, while D and trimming were read from the DNA. This sample gives over 150,000 clones in total; approximately 86% of them show up just once. Of the sample, approximately 20% falls within the top ten clones.

About this clone: What antigen it recognizes has not been identified. No quality values exist for individual bases; no much larger clone is one base distant. The sample has other DNA sequences that encode this CDR3 too.

The donors were included in the validation cohort of 100 to 150 subjects, a group kept apart from the roughly 670-subject first cohort. The sequence links TRBV28 to TRBJ1-1; perhaps TRBD1 is the D gene, with 6 bases matching. This receptor was identified in a man younger than 35 in good health and CMV-seropositive. The sample consisted of PBMCs. Here the CDR3 is given as CASRGQLNTEAFF. In nucleotide form, the sequence is TGTGCCAGCAGGGGACAACTGAACACTGAAGCTTTCTTT.